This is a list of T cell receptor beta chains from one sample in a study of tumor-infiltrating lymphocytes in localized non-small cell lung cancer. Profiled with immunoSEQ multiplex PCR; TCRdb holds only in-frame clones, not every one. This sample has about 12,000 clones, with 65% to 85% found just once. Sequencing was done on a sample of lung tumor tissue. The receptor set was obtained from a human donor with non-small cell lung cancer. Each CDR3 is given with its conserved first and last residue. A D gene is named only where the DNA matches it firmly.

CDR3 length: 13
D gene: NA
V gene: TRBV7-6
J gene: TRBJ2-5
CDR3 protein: CASSLVGSETQYF

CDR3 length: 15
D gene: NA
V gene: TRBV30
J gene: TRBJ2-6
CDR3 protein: CAWSVMGGGANVLTF

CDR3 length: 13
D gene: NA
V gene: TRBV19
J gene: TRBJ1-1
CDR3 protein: CASTTRMNTEAFF

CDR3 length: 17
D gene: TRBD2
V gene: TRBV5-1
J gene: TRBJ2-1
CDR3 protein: CASSPVAGGRSYNEQFF

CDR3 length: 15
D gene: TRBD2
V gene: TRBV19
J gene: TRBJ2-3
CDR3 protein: CASSDGTSDIDTQYF

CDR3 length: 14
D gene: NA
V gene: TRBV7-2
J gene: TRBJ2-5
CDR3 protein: CASSGRDPQETQYF

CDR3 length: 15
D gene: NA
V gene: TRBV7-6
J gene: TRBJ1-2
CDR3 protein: CASSLGPTLNYGYTF

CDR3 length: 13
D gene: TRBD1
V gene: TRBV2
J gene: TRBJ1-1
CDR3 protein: CASRRDSQGDAFF

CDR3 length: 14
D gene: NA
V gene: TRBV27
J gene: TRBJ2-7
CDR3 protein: CASSFGSPGDEQYF

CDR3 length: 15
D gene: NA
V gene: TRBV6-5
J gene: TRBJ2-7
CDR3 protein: CASSYSGAPNYEQYF

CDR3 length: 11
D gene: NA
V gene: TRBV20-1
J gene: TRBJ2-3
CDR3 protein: CSARGGDTQYF

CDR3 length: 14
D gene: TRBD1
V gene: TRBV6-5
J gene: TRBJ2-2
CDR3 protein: CASRKQGAIGELFF

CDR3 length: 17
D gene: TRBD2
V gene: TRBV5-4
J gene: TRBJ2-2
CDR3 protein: CASSLGAGGPITGELFF

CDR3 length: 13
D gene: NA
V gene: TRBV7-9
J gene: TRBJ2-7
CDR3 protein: CASSLGPGGEQYF

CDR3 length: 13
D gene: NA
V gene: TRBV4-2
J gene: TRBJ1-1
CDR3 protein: CASSPSTGPQAFF

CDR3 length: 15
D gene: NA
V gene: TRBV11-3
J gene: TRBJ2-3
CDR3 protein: CASSLSSGGTDTQYF

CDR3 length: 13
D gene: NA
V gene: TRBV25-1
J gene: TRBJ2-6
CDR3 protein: CASSRSGANVLTF

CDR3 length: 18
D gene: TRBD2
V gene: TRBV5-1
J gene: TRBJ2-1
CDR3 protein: CASSVPTSGGESYNEQFF

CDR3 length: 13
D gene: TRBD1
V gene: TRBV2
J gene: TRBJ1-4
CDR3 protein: CASSVGQREKLFF

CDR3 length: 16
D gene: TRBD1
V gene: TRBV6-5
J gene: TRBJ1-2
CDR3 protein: CASSYSGGTGVSGYTF

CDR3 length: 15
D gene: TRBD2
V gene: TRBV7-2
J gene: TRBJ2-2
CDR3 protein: CASSTGLGWTGELFF

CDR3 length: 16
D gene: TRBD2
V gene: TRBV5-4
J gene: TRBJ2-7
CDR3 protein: CASSSWTSGKQYEQYF

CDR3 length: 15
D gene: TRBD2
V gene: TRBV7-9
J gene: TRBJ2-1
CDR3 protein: CASGRREGSYNEQFF

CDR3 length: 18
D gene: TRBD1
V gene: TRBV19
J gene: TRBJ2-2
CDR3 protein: CASSIERPGQGPTGELFF

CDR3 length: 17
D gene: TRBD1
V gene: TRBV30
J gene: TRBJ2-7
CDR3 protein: CAWRHTPGTGISYEQYF

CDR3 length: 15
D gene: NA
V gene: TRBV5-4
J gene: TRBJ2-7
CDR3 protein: CATGGPQAQNYEQYF

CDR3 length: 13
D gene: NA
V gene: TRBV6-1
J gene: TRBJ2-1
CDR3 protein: CASSDTTPNEQFF

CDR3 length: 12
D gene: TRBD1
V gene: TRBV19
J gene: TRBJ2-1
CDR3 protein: CASSPATGNQFF

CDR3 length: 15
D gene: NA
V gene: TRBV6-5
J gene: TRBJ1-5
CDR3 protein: CASRRQVTSNQPQHF

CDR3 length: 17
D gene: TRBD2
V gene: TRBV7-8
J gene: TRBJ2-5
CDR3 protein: CASSLRLAGGRTETQYF

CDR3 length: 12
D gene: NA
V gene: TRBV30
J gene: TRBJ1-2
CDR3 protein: CCFGEVDYGYTF

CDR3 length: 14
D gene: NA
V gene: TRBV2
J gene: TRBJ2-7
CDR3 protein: CASSGSRTTYEQYF

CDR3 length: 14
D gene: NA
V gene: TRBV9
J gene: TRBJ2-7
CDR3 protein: CASSVGTPLDEQYF

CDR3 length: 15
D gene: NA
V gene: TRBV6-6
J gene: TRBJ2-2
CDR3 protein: CASTPPAGDTGELFF

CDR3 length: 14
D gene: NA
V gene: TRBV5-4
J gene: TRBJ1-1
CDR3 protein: CASSLVGRETEAFF

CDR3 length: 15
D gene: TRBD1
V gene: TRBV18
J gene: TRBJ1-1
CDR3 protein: CASSPRTGPNTEAFF

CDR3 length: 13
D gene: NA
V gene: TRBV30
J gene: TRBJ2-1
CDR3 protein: CAWSSTSYNEQFF

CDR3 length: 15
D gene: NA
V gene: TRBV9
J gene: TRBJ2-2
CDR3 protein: CASSPGTRNTGELFF

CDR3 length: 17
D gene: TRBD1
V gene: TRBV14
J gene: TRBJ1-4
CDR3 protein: CASSQGTGWTTNEKLFF

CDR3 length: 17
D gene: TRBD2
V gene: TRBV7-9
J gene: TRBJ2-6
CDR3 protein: CASSSTPGRPGANVLTF

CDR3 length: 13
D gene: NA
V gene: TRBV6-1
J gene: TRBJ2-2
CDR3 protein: CASDRTDTGELFF

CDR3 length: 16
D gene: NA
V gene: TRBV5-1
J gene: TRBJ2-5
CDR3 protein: CASSLAGTGLRETQYF

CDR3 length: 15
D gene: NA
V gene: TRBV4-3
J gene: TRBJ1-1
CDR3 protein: CASSPDRGPNTEAFF

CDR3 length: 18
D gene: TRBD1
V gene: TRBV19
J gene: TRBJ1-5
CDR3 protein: CASSSGTGSFWSNQPQHF

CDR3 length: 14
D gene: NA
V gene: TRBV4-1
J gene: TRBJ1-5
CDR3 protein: CASSQPWANQPQHF

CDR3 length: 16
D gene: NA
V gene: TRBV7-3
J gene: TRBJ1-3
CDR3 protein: CASSLTGGNSGNTIYF

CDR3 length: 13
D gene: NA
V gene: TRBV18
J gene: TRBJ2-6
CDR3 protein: CASSPLENGVLTF

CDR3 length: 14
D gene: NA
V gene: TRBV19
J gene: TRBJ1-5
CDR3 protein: CASSIAGHRQPQHF

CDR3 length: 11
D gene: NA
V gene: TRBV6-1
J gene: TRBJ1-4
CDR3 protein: CASIRGEKLFF

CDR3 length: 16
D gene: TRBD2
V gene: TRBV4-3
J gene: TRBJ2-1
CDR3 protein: CASSPSPGGLSNEQFF

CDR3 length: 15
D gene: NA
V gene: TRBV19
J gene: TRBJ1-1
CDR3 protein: CASSPSQGGNTEAFF

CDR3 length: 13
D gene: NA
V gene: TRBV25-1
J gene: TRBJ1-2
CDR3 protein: CASRTGERDGYTF

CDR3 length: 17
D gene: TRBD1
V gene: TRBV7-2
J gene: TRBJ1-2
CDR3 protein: CASSPRDRAPSNYGYTF

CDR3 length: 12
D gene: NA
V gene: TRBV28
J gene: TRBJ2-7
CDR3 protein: CASSSSSPRGDF

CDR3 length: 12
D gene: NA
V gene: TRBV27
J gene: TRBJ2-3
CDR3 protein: CASSPQGDTQYF

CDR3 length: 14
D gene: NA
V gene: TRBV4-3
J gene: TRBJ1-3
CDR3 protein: CASSQDRSGNTIYF

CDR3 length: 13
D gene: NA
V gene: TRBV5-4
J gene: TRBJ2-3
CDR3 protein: CASSFLASDTQYF

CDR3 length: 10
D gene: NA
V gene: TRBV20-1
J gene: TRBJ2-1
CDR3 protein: CSAVDIEQFF

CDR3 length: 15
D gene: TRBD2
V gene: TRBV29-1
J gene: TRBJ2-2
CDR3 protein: CSGGLAGGGTGELFF

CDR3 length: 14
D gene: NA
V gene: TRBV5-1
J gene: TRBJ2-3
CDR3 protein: CASSLDSGADTQYF